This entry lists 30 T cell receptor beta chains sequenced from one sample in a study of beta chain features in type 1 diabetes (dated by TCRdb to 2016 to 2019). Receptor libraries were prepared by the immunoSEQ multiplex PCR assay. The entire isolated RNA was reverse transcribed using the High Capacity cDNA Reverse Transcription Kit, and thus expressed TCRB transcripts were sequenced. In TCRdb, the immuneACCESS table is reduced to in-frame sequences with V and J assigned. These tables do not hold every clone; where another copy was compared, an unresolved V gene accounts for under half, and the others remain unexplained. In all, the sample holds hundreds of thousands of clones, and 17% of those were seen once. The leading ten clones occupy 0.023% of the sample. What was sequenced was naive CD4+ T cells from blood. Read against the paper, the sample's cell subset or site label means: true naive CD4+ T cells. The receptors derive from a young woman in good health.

Here the CDR3 reads CASSLARGAGTYEQYF. The CDR3 nucleotides are TGTGCCAGCAGCTTAGCTCGGGGAGCAGGTACCTACGAGCAGTACTTC. The V and J genes are TRBV7-6 and TRBJ2-7, with a tentative D call TRBD2 (5 bases). CDR3 length: 16 amino acids. V shed 0 bases and J shed 2 bases, with 14 bases lying between them. Germline CDR1 reads SGHVS; CDR2 reads FNYEAQ.

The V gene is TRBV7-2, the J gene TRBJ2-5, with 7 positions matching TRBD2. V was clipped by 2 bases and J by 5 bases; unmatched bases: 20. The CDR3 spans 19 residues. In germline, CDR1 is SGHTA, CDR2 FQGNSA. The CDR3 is CASSLFLRGGPVLGETQYF. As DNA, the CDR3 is TGTGCCAGCAGCTTATTCCTTAGGGGAGGGCCAGTTTTAGGGGAGACCCAGTACTTC.

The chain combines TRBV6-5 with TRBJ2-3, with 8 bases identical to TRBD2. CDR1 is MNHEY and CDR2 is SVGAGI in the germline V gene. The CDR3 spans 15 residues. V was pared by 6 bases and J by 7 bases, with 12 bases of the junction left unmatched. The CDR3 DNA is TGTGCCAGCAGCCCAAGCGGGAGCACCGGTTATACGCAGTATTTT. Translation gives CASSPSGSTGYTQYF.

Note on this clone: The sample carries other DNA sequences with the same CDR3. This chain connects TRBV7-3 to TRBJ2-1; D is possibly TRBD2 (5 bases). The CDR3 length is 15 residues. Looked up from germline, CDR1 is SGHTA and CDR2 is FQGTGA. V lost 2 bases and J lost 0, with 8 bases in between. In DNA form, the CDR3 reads TGTGCCAGCAGCTTAGGGAGTATCTCCTACAATGAGCAGTTCTTC. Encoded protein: CASSLGSISYNEQFF.

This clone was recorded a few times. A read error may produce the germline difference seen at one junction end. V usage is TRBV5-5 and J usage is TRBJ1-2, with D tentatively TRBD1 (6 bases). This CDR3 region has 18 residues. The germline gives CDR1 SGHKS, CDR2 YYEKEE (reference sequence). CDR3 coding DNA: TGCGCCAGCAGCCAGGCCTTCTACCATATGGAGGGGGACTATGGCTACACCTTC. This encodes CASSQAFYHMEGDYGYTF.

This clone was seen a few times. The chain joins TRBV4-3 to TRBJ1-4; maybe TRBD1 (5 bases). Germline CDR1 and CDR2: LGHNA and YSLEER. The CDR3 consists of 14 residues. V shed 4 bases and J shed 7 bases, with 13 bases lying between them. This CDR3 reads CASSLSGEAEKLFF. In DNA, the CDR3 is TGCGCCAGCAGCCTCTCGGGGGAAGCTGAAAAACTGTTTTTT.

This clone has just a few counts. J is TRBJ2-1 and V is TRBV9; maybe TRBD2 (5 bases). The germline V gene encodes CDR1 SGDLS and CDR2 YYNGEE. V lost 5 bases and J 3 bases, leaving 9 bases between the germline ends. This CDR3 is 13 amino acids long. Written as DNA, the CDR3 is TGTGCCAGCAGTGCAACTAGCTACAATGAGCAGTTCTTC. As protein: CASSATSYNEQFF.

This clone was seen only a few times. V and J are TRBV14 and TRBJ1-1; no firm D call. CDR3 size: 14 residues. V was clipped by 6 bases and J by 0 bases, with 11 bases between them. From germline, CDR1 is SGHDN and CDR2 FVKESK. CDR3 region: CASSLLELNTEAFF. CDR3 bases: TGTGCCAGCAGTCTTTTGGAGTTGAACACTGAAGCTTTCTTT.

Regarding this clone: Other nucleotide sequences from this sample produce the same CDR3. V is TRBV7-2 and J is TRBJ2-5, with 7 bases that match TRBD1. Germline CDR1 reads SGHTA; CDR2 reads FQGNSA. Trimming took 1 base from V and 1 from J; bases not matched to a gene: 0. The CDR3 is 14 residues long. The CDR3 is CASSLGTGQETQYF. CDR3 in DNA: TGTGCCAGCAGCTTAGGGACAGGCCAAGAGACCCAGTACTTC.

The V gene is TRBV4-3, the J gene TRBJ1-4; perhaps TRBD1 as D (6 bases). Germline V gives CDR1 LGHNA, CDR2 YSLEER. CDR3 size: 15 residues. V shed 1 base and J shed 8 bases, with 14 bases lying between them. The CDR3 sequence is CASSQAGGREEKLFF. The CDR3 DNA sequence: TGCGCCAGCAGCCAAGCTGGGGGGCGGGAGGAAAAACTGTTTTTT.

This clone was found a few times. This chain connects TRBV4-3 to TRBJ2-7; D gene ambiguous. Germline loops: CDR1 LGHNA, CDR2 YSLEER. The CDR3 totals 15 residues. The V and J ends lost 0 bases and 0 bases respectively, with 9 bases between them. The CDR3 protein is CASSQEARPSYEQYF. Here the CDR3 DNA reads TGCGCCAGCAGCCAAGAGGCAAGGCCCTCCTACGAGCAGTACTTC.

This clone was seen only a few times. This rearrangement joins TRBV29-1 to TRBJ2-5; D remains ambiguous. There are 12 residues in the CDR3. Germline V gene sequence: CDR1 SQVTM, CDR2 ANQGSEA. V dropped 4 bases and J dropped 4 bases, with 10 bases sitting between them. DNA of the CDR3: TGCAGCGTTGTTTGGTGGGGAGAGACCCAGTACTTC. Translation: CSVVWWGETQYF.

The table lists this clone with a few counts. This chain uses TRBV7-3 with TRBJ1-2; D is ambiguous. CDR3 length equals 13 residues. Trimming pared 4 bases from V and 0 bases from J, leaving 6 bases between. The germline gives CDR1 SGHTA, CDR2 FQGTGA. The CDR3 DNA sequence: TGTGCCAGCAGCTCCTTCGCTAACTATGGCTACACCTTC. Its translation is CASSSFANYGYTF.

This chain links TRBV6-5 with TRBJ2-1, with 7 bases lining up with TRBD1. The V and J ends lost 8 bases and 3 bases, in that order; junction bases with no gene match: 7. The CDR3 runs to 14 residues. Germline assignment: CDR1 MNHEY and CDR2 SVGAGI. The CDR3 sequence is CASGPTGYYNEQFF. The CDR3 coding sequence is TGTGCCAGCGGACCGACAGGGTACTACAATGAGCAGTTCTTC.

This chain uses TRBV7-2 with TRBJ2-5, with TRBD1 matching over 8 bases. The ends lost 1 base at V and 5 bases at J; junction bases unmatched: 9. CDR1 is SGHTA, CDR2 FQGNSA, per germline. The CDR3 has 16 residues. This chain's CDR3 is CASSLVGTGFLETQYF. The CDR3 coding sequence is TGTGCCAGCAGCTTAGTCGGGACAGGTTTCTTGGAGACCCAGTACTTC. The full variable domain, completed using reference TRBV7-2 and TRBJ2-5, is GAGVSQSPSNKVTEKGKDVELRCDPISGHTALYWYRQSLGQGLEFLIYFQGNSAPDKSGLPSDRFSAERTGGSVSTLTIQRTQQEDSAVYLCASSLVGTGFLETQYFGPGTRLLVL.

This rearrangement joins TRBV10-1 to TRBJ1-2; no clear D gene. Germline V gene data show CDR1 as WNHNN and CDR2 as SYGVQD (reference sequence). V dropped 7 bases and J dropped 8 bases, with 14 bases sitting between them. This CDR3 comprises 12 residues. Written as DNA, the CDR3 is TGCGCCAGCAAAGGCCCCCCGGGGGGCTACACCTTC. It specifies CASKGPPGGYTF.

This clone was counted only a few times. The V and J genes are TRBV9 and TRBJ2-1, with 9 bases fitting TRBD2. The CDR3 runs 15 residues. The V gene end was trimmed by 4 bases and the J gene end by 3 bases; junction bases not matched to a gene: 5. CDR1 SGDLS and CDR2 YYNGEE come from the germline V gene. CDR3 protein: CASSPRLAVYNEQFF. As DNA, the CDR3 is TGTGCCAGCAGCCCCCGACTAGCGGTCTACAATGAGCAGTTCTTC.

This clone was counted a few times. The CDR3 region is CASSLEDWREVNEQFF. CDR3 nucleotides: TGTGCCAGCAGCTTGGAGGACTGGCGGGAGGTAAATGAGCAGTTCTTC. The genes are TRBV5-4 and TRBJ2-1, with 8 bases matching TRBD2. The CDR3 has 16 residues. Per germline, CDR1 SGHNT and CDR2 YYREEE (reference sequence). J was trimmed by 7 bases and V by 0 bases; bases with no gene match: 9.

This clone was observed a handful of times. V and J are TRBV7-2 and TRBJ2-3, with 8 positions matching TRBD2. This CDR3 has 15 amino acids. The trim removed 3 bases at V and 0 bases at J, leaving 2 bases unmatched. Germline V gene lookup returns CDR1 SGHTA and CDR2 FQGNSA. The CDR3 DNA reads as TGTGCCAGCAGCTTCCGCGGGAGGAGCACAGATACGCAGTATTTT. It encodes CASSFRGRSTDTQYF.

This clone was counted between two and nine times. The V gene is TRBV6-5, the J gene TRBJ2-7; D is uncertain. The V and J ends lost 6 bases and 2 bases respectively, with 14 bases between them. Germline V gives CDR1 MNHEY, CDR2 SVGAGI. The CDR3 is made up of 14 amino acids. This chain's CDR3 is CASSGLHPTYEQYF. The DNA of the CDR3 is TGTGCCAGCAGCGGGCTCCACCCCACCTACGAGCAGTACTTC.

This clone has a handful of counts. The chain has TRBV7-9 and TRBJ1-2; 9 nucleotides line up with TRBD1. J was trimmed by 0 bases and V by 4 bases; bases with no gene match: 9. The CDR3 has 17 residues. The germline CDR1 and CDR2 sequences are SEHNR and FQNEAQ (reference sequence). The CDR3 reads CASSSSGTGRPNYGYTF. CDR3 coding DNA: TGTGCCAGCAGCTCGTCCGGGACAGGGAGGCCTAACTATGGCTACACCTTC.

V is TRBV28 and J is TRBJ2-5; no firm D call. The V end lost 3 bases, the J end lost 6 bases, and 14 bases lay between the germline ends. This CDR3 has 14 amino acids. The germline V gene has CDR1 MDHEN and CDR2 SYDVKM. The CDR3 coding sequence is TGTGCCAGCAGTTTCCGCCAGACTCGAAAGACCCAGTACTTC. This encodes CASSFRQTRKTQYF.

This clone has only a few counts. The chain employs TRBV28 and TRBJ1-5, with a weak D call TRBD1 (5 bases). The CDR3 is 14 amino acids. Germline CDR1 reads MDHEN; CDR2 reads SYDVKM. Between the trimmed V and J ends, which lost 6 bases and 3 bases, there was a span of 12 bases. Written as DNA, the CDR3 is TGTGCCAGCAGCCCAAGACAGAACAATCAGCCCCAGCATTTT. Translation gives CASSPRQNNQPQHF.

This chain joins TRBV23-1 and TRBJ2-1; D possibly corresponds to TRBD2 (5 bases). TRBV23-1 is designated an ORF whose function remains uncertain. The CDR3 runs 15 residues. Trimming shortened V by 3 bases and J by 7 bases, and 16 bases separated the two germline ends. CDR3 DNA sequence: TGCGCCAGCAGTCAGCCTGGGTGGGAGAGGAATGAGCAGTTCTTC. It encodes CASSQPGWERNEQFF.

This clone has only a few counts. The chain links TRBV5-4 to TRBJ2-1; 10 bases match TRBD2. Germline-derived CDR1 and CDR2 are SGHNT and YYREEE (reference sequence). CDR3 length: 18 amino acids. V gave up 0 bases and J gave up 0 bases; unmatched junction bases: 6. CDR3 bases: TGTGCCAGCAGCTTGGACCTAGCGGGAGCGGTCTCCTACAATGAGCAGTTCTTC. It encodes CASSLDLAGAVSYNEQFF.

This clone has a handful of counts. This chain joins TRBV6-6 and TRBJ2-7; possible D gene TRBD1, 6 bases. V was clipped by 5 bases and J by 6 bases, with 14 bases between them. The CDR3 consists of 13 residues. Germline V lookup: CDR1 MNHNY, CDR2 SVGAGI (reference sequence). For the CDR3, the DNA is TGTGCCAGCAGTGCGGACAGCCCTAGCGAGCAGTACTTC. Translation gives CASSADSPSEQYF.

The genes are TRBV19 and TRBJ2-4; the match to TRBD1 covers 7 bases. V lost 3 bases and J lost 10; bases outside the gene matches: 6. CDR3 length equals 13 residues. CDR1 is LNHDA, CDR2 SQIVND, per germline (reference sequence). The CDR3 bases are TGTGCCAGTAGTATTAGACAGGGCCAAATTCAGTACTTC. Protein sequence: CASSIRQGQIQYF.

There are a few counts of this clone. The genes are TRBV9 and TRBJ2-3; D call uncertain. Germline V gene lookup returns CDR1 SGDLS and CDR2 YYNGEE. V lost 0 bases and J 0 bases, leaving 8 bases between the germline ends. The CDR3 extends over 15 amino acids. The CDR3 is CASSVAPVSTDTQYF. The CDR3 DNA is TGTGCCAGCAGCGTAGCTCCGGTTAGCACAGATACGCAGTATTTT.

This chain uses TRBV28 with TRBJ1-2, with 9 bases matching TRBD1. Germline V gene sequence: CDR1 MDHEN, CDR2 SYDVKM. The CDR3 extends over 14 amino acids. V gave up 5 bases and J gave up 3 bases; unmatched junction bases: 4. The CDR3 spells CASSGGQGYYGYTF. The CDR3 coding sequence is TGTGCCAGCAGTGGTGGACAGGGGTACTATGGCTACACCTTC.

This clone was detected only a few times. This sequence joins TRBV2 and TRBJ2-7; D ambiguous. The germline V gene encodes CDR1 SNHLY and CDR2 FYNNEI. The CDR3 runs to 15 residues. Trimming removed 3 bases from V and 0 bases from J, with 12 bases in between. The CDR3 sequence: CASSELTLSSYEQYF. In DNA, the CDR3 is TGTGCCAGCAGTGAGCTAACCTTGAGCTCCTACGAGCAGTACTTC.